This T cell receptor (beta chain) was recorded in a study of T cells in Graves' hyperthyroidism and ophthalmopathy. Study-wide context: Before treatment of any kind, peripheral blood was taken at initial diagnosis.

Findings and caveats of the study: Most thyroid clonotypes expanded above 0.001 appeared in blood too.

Amplification yielded TCR beta CDR3 regions, with RNA transcripts as the source. Initially, a first-round RT-PCR of the TCR CDR3 employed the HTBI primer set. TCRdb re-called the multiplex PCR reads through MiXCR, storing one row per CDR3 protein. The table records about 600,000 distinct CDR3 sequences, more than 15% of them present only once. The CDR3 is 14 amino acids. CDR1 and CDR2 from the germline V gene are SGHKS and YYEKEE (reference sequence). Trimming took 2 bases from V and 1 from J, leaving 10 bases between them. Note on this clonotype: Its matching antigen is unknown.

Researchers barred patients who had uncontrolled infection, other autoimmune disease, pregnancy or lactation. This chain uses TRBV5-5 with TRBJ2-7; tentatively, D is TRBD1 (5 bases). The receptor was derived from a woman aged 40 to 50 with Graves' ophthalmopathy. The sample taken for sequencing was blood. The CDR3 DNA reads TGTGCCAGCAGCTTTCAAGGGGATTCCTACGAGCAGTACTTC. This encodes CASSFQGDSYEQYF.